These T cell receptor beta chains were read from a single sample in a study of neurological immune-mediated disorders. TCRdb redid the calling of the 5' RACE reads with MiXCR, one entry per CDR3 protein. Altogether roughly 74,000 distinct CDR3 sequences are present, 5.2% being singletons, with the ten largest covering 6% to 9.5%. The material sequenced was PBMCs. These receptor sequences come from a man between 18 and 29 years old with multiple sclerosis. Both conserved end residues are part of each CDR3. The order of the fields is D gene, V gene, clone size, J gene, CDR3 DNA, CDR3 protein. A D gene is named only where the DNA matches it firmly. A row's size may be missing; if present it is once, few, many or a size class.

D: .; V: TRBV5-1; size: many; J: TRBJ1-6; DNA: TGCGCCAGCAGCGTCAACGGGGCGGATAATTCACCCCTCCACTTT; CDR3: CASSVNGADNSPLHF
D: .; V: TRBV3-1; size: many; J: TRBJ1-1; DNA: TGTGCCAGCAGCCGCCTGGTTGGGGCCACTGAAGCTTTCTTT; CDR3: CASSRLVGATEAFF
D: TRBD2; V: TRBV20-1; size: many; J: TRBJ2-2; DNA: TGCAGTGCTAGACTAGCGGCCGGGGAGCTGTTTTTT; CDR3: CSARLAAGELFF
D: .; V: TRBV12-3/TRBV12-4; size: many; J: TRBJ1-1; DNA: TGTGCCAGCAGTCATTCAGAGAACACTGAAGCTTTCTTT; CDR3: CASSHSENTEAFF
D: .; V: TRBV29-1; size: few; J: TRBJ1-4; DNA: TGCAGCGTTGATGTGGGGTACAGAAACCAGGGGAAACTGTTTTTT; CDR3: CSVDVGYRNQGKLFF
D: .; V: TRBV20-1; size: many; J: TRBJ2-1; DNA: TGCAGTGCTAGAGGTGTAGGAACCTACAATGAGCAGTTCTTC; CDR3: CSARGVGTYNEQFF
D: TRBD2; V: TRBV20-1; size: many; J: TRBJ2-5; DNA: TGCAGTGCTGAACTAGCGGGACGACAAGAGACCCAGTACTTC; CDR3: CSAELAGRQETQYF
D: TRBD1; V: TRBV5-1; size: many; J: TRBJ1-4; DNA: TGCGCCAGCAGCTTGGGAGGGACAGGGATTAATGAAAAACTGTTTTTT; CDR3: CASSLGGTGINEKLFF
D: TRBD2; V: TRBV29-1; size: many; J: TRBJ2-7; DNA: TGCAGCGCTACAGCGGGAGGGACCTACTTTGAGCAGTACTTC; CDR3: CSATAGGTYFEQYF
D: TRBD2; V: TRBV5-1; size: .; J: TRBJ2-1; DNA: TGCGCCAGCAGCTCCGGGACTAGATCTCCCAATGAGCAGTTCTTC; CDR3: CASSSGTRSPNEQFF
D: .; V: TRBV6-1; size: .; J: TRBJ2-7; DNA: TGTGCCAGCAGTGGGCCGGGACCCGCCGAGGAGCAGTACTTC; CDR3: CASSGPGPAEEQYF
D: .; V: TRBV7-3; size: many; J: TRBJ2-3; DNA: TGTGCCAGCAGCCCCTCTATCACAGATACGCAGTATTTT; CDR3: CASSPSITDTQYF
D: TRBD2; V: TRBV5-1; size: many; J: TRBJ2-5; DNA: TGCGCCAGCAGCTTGGTCCCGGGGGGACAAGAGACCCAGTACTTC; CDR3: CASSLVPGGQETQYF
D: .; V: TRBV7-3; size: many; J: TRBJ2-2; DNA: TGTGCCAGCAGCACTCACTCCCGCAACACCGGGGAGCTGTTTTTT; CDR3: CASSTHSRNTGELFF
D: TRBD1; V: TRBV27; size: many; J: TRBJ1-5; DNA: TGTGCCAGCAGTTTGACAGGGGGTCAGCCCCAGAATTTT; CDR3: CASSLTGGQPQNF
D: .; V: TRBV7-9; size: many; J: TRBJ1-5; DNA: TGTGCCAGCAGCTTGCCAGGAGGCAATCAGCCCCAGCATTTT; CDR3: CASSLPGGNQPQHF
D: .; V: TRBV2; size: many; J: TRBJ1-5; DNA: TGTGCCAGCAGTGATGATCAGCCCCAGCATTTT; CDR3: CASSDDQPQHF
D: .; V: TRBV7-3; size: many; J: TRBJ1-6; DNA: TGTGCCAGCAGCGAACGCTCGAATTCACCCCTCAACTTT; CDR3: CASSERSNSPLNF
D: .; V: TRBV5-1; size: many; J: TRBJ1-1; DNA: TGCGCCAGCAGCTTGGGACGGGCCACTGAAGCTTTCTTT; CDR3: CASSLGRATEAFF
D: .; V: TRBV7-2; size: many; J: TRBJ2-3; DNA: TGTGCCAGCAGCTCCCACGGAAGGGGGATTAGCACAGATACGCAGTATTTT; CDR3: CASSSHGRGISTDTQYF
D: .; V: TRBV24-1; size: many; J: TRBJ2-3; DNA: TGTGCCACCAGTAAGGGTGCCGGGCCGCAGTATTTT; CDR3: CATSKGAGPQYF
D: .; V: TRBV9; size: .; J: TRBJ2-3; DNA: TGTGCCAGCAGCGCTCAGGGGGGTCGCTCAGATACGCAGTATTTT; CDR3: CASSAQGGRSDTQYF
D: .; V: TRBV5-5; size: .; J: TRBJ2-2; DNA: TGTGCCAGCAGCTTGGAGGGGTCAGCCGGGGAGCTGTTTTTT; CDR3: CASSLEGSAGELFF
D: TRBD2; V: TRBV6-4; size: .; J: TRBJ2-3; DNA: TGTGCCAGCAGTCACACTAGCGGGGGGGCAGATACGCAGTATTTT; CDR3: CASSHTSGGADTQYF
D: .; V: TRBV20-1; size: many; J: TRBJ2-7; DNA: TGCAGTGCTGCAACAGGGTCCGAGCAGTACTTC; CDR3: CSAATGSEQYF